These 27 T cell receptor beta chains were sequenced from one sample in a study of T cell clonality in common variable immunodeficiency. TCRdb's table, derived via immunoSEQ multiplex PCR, lists solely in-frame clones and lacks some. The sample contains tens of thousands of clones, none of them singletons. The source material was peripheral blood mononuclear cells. These receptor sequences come from a person between 18 and 69 years old in good health.

Ten or more counts support this clone. The sequence runs out 3 residues before the end of the CDR3; the remainder is reconstructed from the germline J gene. The gene calls are TRBV20-1 and TRBJ1-1; 7 bases line up with TRBD1. CDR1 and CDR2 from the germline V gene are DFQATT and SNEGSKA (reference sequence). CDR3 length equals 14 residues. After removal of 3 bases from V and 3 bases from J, the junction contained 7 bases not matched to a gene. The CDR3 sequence: CSARDRWRYTEAFF. The CDR3 bases that were read are TGCAGTGCTAGGGACAGGTGGAGGTACACTGAA.

The sample holds many counts of this clone. Read data end 3 residues before the CDR3 end; the end is taken from the germline J gene. J is TRBJ2-1 and V is TRBV12-3 or TRBV12-4; TRBD2 aligns across 13 bases. V shed 4 bases, J shed 4 bases, and the junction held 1 base outside the gene matches. The CDR3 spans 15 residues. The sequenced CDR3 bases are TGTGCCAGCAGTTGGGGACTAGCGGGATACAATGAG. It translates to CASSWGLAGYNE. The CDR3 in its entirety is CASSWGLAGYNEQFF.

This clone has a count of ten or more. The read comes to an end 3 residues before the CDR3 does, leaving the germline J gene to fill in the end. The chain is built from TRBV24-1 and TRBJ2-3, with TRBD1 matching 7 bases. The germline CDR1 and CDR2 sequences are KGHDR and SFDVKD. V was clipped by 9 bases and J by 0 bases; unmatched bases: 11. This CDR3 region has 16 residues. The CDR3 is CATGGPGTDSTDTQYF. CDR3 DNA (partial): TGTGCCACCGGAGGTCCAGGGACAGATAGCACAGATACG.

This clone showed up many times. Read sequence stops 3 residues before the CDR3 end, and the germline J gene provides the missing end. The genes are TRBV19 and TRBJ2-5, with 7 positions matching TRBD1. Germline V gives CDR1 LNHDA, CDR2 SQIVND (reference sequence). J lost 4 bases, V lost 4 bases, and 3 bases had no gene match. The CDR3 length is 13 residues. CDR3 in amino acids: CASSSRGSETQYF. The CDR3 DNA, read in part, is TGTGCCAGTAGTAGCAGGGGGTCAGAGACC.

This clone was seen many times. The read finishes 3 residues shy of the CDR3 end, and the germline J gene is used to complete it. This chain uses TRBV5-1 with TRBJ2-1, with 8 bases aligning to TRBD2. CDR1 is SGHRS and CDR2 is YFSETQ in the germline V gene. This CDR3 spans 18 amino acids. The V segment lost 0 bases and the J segment 0 bases; nucleotides outside the gene matches: 8. Here the CDR3 reads CASSLAVTSVSSYNEQFF. The CDR3 DNA, read in part, is TGCGCCAGCAGCTTGGCTGTGACTAGCGTCAGCTCCTACAATGAG.

This clone was seen ten or more times. The CDR3 extends 3 residues past the end of the read, so its final part is completed from the germline J gene. The chain joins TRBV5-4 to TRBJ2-1; no reliable D call. Between the trimmed V and J ends, which lost 3 bases and 7 bases, there was a span of 8 bases. The CDR3 contains 12 residues. CDR1 is SGHNT and CDR2 is YYREEE in the germline V gene (reference sequence). The CDR3 reads CASSWYGNEQFF. The sequenced CDR3 bases are TGTGCCAGCAGCTGGTACGGGAATGAG.

This clone was counted ten times or more. The CDR3 extends 3 residues past the end of the read, so its final part is completed from the germline J gene. The V gene is TRBV19, the J gene TRBJ2-2; TRBD2 is a possible D gene (5 bases). Germline V gene sequence: CDR1 LNHDA, CDR2 SQIVND (reference sequence). The CDR3 has 14 amino acids. V dropped 5 bases and J dropped 2 bases, with 9 bases sitting between them. The sequenced CDR3 bases are TGTGCCAGTAGTCCCCGGACTAACACCGGGGAG. Translated: CASSPRTNTGE. The whole CDR3 protein reads CASSPRTNTGELFF.

At least ten counts were recorded for this clone. One junction end does not reproduce the germline sequence, and a read error may be involved. The sequenced fragment ends 3 residues before the CDR3 boundary, so the rest is inferred from the germline J gene. V and J are TRBV4-2 and TRBJ1-2, with 10 bases lining up with TRBD1. This CDR3 comprises 14 residues. Germline V gene sequence: CDR1 LGHNA, CDR2 YNFKEQ. The chain's CDR3 is CASSQAGTGVGYTF. CDR3 bases read: TGCGCCAGCAGCCAAGCCGGGACAGGGGTCGGC.

This clone showed up many times. The read terminates 3 residues before the CDR3 end, so the remaining end is supplied by the germline J gene. The chain couples TRBV5-1 to TRBJ2-1, with 9 bases lining up with TRBD2. Looked up from germline, CDR1 is SGHRS and CDR2 is YFSETQ. This CDR3 spans 15 amino acids. J was trimmed by 6 bases and V by 4 bases; bases with no gene match: 8. The covered CDR3 bases are TGCGCCAGCAGCAACCCCGGGACTAGCAGCAATGAG. This translates into CASSNPGTSSNE. The entire CDR3 is CASSNPGTSSNEQFF.

This clone was recorded at least ten times. The sequence runs out 3 residues before the end of the CDR3; the remainder is reconstructed from the germline J gene. The rearrangement links TRBV6-1 to TRBJ1-2; TRBD1 matches 8 bases. The CDR3 has 13 residues. Germline CDR1 and CDR2: MNHNS and SASEGT. The J segment lost 4 bases and the V segment lost 4 bases, leaving 2 bases of the junction unmatched. The part of the CDR3 DNA that was read is TGTGCCAGCAGTGGGACAGGGCTCTATGGC. It yields the protein CASSGTGLYG. The CDR3 reads in full as CASSGTGLYGYTF.

In its sample, this clone was seen many times. Read coverage stops 3 residues before the CDR3 terminus; the germline J gene supplies the remainder. This chain connects TRBV29-1 to TRBJ1-1, with D perhaps matching TRBD1 (5 bases). This CDR3 is built from 12 residues. Germline V gene data show CDR1 as SQVTM and CDR2 as ANQGSEA. The CDR3 is CSGQVIGGGAFF. The part of the CDR3 DNA that was read is TGCAGCGGCCAGGTTATCGGGGGAGGA. The variable domain in full, completed from reference TRBV29-1 and TRBJ1-1, reads SAVISQKPSRDICQRGTSLTIQCQVDSQVTMMFWYRQQPGQSLTLIATANQGSEATYESGFVIDKFPISRPNLTFSTLTVSNMSPEDSSIYLCSGQVIGGGAFFGQGTRLTVV.

This clone was detected a few times. The read ends 3 residues before the CDR3 terminus; that terminus is restored from the germline J gene. The chain links TRBV19 to TRBJ2-4, with 7 positions matching TRBD2. This CDR3 is 14 amino acids long. The germline CDR1 and CDR2 sequences are LNHDA and SQIVND (reference sequence). V was pared by 3 bases and J by 4 bases, with 3 bases of the junction left unmatched. The covered CDR3 bases are TGTGCCAGTAGTATTCGGCGGGAGAAAAACATT. This encodes CASSIRREKNI. The full-length CDR3 reads as CASSIRREKNIQYF.

This clone was observed many times. The read gets to within 3 residues of the CDR3 end, and the germline J gene fills in the rest. The V gene is TRBV5-6, the J gene TRBJ2-1; D gene ambiguous. Trimming removed 1 base from V and 4 bases from J, with 3 bases in between. The germline gives CDR1 SGHDT, CDR2 YYEEEE. The CDR3 extends over 12 amino acids. The sequenced part of the CDR3 DNA is TGTGCCAGCAGCTTGAGGTACAATGAG. As protein: CASSLRYNE. The CDR3 as a whole reads CASSLRYNEQFF.

This clone has at least ten counts. The read halts 3 residues ahead of the CDR3 end, with the missing end drawn from the germline J gene. The V and J genes are TRBV13 and TRBJ2-6; D call uncertain. The CDR3 is 13 amino acids. The V gene lost 5 bases and the J gene lost 4 bases, with 6 bases spanning the gap. Germline V CDR1 and CDR2: PRHDT, FYEKMQ (reference sequence). The CDR3 DNA, read in part, is TGTGCCAGCAGCCTTTCCGGGGCCAACGTC. Translation: CASSLSGANV. The CDR3 as a whole reads CASSLSGANVLTF.

Ten or more counts support this clone. Compared with germline, one end of the junction differs, possibly owing to a read error. Read data end 3 residues before the CDR3 end; the end is taken from the germline J gene. V is TRBV4-2 and J is TRBJ1-2; D ambiguous. CDR1 LGHNA and CDR2 YNFKEQ come from the germline V gene. The CDR3 runs 13 residues. CDR3 bases read: TGCGCCAGCAGCGAGGGCCGGGGCTATGGC. This translates into CASSEGRGYG. The whole CDR3 protein reads CASSEGRGYGYTF.

This clone was seen many times. The read ends 3 residues shy of where the CDR3 ends; the end is completed using the germline J gene. The V call is TRBV19, the J call TRBJ2-7, with a weak D call TRBD1 (6 bases). The CDR3 runs 14 residues. The V end was cut by 7 bases, the J end by 4 bases, with 17 bases between. CDR1 and CDR2 (germline): LNHDA, SQIVND (reference sequence). The covered CDR3 bases are TGTGCCAGTAACAGGTGGGACACCCCTTACGAG. It yields the protein CASNRWDTPYE. The whole CDR3 protein reads CASNRWDTPYEQYF.

This clone was detected many times. Sequencing ends 3 residues short of the CDR3 end; the germline J gene provides the rest. The rearrangement joins TRBV5-4 to TRBJ2-5, with 8 bases that match TRBD1. The CDR3 covers 14 residues. V shed 4 bases and J 5 bases; nucleotides not matched to a gene: 7. Germline loops: CDR1 SGHNT, CDR2 YYREEE (reference sequence). The CDR3 loop reads CASSVQGARETQYF. The covered CDR3 bases are TGTGCCAGCAGCGTCCAGGGGGCGCGTGAGACC.

This clone was detected many times. The DNA read from the CDR3 is TGTGCCAGCAGTGCGATTAGCGGTCTCTCCTACAATGAG. Translating gives CASSAISGLSYNE. The whole CDR3 is CASSAISGLSYNEQFF. The chain carries TRBV6-4 and TRBJ2-1; TRBD2 might be the D (6 bases). The CDR3 goes on 3 residues after the read ends, and that part is filled in from the germline J gene. The CDR3 is 16 amino acids. Germline lookup yields CDR1 MRHNA and CDR2 SNTAGT. Trimming cost V 4 bases and J 0 bases, with 13 bases left between them.

This clone was counted ten times or more. The CDR3 extends 3 residues past the end of the read, so its final part is completed from the germline J gene. The rearrangement uses TRBV19 and TRBJ2-3; the match to TRBD2 covers 10 bases. CDR1 is LNHDA, CDR2 SQIVND, per germline (reference sequence). Trimming at V came to 5 bases and at J to 2 bases, leaving 7 bases not matched to a gene. There are 16 residues in the CDR3. The DNA read from the CDR3 is TGTGCCAGTAGTGATCGGACTAGCGGTTACACAGATACG. Translating gives CASSDRTSGYTDT. The whole CDR3 sequence is CASSDRTSGYTDTQYF.

This clone was recorded at least ten times. From the germline J gene comes the end of the CDR3, since the read stops 3 residues before it. The gene calls are TRBV9 and TRBJ1-4; tentative D call: TRBD1 (5 bases). The ends were cut back, 4 bases at V and 3 bases at J, with 13 bases in the middle. The germline V gene has CDR1 SGDLS and CDR2 YYNGEE. The CDR3 sequence is 15 residues long. The part of the CDR3 DNA that was read is TGTGCCAGCAGCCCGAACGCAGGGCCTAATGAAAAA. The encoded protein is CASSPNAGPNEK. Given in full, the CDR3 is CASSPNAGPNEKLFF.

In its sample, this clone was seen many times. The read halts 3 residues ahead of the CDR3 end, with the missing end drawn from the germline J gene. The chain couples TRBV5-8 to TRBJ1-4; perhaps TRBD1 as D (5 bases). Trimming shortened V by 0 bases and J by 8 bases, and 14 bases separated the two germline ends. Germline CDR1 reads SGHTS; CDR2 reads YDEGEE. This CDR3 has 15 residues. The sequenced CDR3 bases are TGTGCCAGCAGCTTGGGAGGGGCCCGAGGGGAAAAA. Translation: CASSLGGARGEK. The whole CDR3 protein reads CASSLGGARGEKLFF.

In its sample, this clone was seen many times. The CDR3 end lies 3 residues beyond the end of the read and is filled in from the germline J gene. The rearrangement links TRBV7-2 to TRBJ2-3; the D is unclear. CDR1 and CDR2 (germline): SGHTA, FQGNSA. The CDR3 extends over 14 amino acids. V lost 3 bases to trimming and J lost 1 base, with 8 bases between them. The covered CDR3 bases are TGTGCCAGCAGCTTCGCCAGCGGCACAGATACG. This codes for CASSFASGTDT. From start to end, the CDR3 is CASSFASGTDTQYF.

This clone was seen only a few times. The CDR3 extends 3 residues past the end of the read, so its final part is completed from the germline J gene. The J gene is TRBJ2-7, the V gene TRBV18; D is ambiguous. This CDR3 comprises 17 residues. Germline loops: CDR1 KGHSH, CDR2 LQKENI. The V and J ends lost 0 bases and 4 bases respectively, with 19 bases between them. The sequenced CDR3 bases are TGTGCCAGCTCACCACCTTCGGCTGACCGGGTTGGATACGAG. Its protein is CASSPPSADRVGYE. The whole CDR3 reads CASSPPSADRVGYEQYF.

This clone was recorded many times. The CDR3 extends 3 residues past the end of the read, so its final part is completed from the germline J gene. The J gene is TRBJ1-3, the V gene TRBV7-2; no reliable D call. Trimming stripped 0 bases from V and 2 bases from J, with 5 bases between. The length of the CDR3 is 14 residues. Germline V gene lookup returns CDR1 SGHTA and CDR2 FQGNSA. The chain's CDR3 is CASSLAGAGNTIYF. CDR3 bases read: TGTGCCAGCAGCTTAGCCGGGGCTGGAAACACC.

This clone has a handful of counts. Read coverage stops 3 residues before the CDR3 terminus; the germline J gene supplies the remainder. The V and J genes are TRBV20-1 and TRBJ1-1; D may be TRBD1 (5 bases). Between the trimmed V and J ends, which lost 2 bases and 5 bases, there was a span of 12 bases. The CDR3 totals 13 residues. Germline CDR1 is DFQATT and CDR2 is SNEGSKA (reference sequence). The DNA read from the CDR3 is TGCAGTGCTAGATGGGGGGTAGATACTGAA. Protein sequence: CSARWGVDTE. The whole CDR3 is CSARWGVDTEAFF.

This clone has just a few counts. The CDR3 end falls 3 residues outside the read, so it is completed with the germline J gene. The chain combines TRBV5-1 with TRBJ2-7; TRBD2 aligns across 8 bases. Germline V gene lookup returns CDR1 SGHRS and CDR2 YFSETQ. This CDR3 comprises 15 residues. After removal of 3 bases from V and 1 base from J, the junction contained 6 bases not matched to a gene. The CDR3 DNA, read in part, is TGCGCCAGCAGCTCAGATAGCGGGATTTCCTACGAG. It encodes CASSSDSGISYE. The complete CDR3 reads CASSSDSGISYEQYF.

This clone was detected many times. The CDR3 goes on 3 residues after the read ends, and that part is filled in from the germline J gene. This chain connects TRBV7-2 to TRBJ2-1; D gene unclear. CDR3 length equals 13 residues. Germline V gene data show CDR1 as SGHTA and CDR2 as FQGNSA. Trimming removed 5 bases at V and 8 bases at J, with 13 bases between. Here the CDR3 reads CASSPSVVHEQFF. The sequenced part of the CDR3 DNA is TGTGCCAGCAGCCCCTCAGTCGTGCATGAG.